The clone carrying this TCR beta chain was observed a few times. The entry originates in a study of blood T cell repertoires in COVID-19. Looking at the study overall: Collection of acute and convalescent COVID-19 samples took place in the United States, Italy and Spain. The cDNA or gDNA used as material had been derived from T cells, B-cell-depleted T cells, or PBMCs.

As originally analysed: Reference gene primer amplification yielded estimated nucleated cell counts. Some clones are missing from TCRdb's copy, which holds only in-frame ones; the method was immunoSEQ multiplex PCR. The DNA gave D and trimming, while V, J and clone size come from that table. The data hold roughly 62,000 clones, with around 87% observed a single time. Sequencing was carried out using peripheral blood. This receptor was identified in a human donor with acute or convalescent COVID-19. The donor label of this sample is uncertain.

The CDR3 DNA sequence: TGTGCCAGCAGCGTGGGCCAGGATTCACCCCTCCACTTT. Translating it yields CASSVGQDSPLHF. The V and J genes are TRBV9 and TRBJ1-6; unclear D gene. V shed 2 bases and J shed 8 bases, with 8 bases lying between them. This CDR3 has 13 residues. Germline values: CDR1 SGDLS, CDR2 YYNGEE.